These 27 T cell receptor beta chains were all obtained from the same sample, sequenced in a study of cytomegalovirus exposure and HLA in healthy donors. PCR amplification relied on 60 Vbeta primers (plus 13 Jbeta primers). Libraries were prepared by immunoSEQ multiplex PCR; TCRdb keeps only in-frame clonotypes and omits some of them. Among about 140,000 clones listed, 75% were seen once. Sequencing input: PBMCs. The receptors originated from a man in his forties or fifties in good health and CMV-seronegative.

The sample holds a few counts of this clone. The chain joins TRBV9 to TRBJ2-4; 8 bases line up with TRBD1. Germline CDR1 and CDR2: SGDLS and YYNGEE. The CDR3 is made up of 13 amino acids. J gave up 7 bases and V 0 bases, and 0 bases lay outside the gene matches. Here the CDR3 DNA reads TGTGCCAGCAGCGTAGGACAGGGGAACATTCAGTACTTC. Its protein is CASSVGQGNIQYF.

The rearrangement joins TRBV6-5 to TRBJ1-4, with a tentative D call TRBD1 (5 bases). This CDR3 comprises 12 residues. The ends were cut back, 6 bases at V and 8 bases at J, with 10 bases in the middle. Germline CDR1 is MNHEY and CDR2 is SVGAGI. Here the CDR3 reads CASRDTSEKLFF. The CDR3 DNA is TGTGCCAGCAGGGACACCTCCGAAAAACTGTTTTTT.

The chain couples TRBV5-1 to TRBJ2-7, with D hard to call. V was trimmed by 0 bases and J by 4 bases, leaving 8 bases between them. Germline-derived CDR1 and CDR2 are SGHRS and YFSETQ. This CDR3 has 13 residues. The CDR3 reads CASSLADKYEQYF. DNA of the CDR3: TGCGCCAGCAGCTTGGCAGACAAGTACGAGCAGTACTTC. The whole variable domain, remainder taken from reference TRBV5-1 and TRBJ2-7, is KAGVTQTPRYLIKTRGQQVTLSCSPISGHRSVSWYQQTPGQGLQFLFEYFSETQRNKGNFPGRFSGRQFSNSRSEMNVSTLELGDSALYLCASSLADKYEQYFGPGTRLTVT.

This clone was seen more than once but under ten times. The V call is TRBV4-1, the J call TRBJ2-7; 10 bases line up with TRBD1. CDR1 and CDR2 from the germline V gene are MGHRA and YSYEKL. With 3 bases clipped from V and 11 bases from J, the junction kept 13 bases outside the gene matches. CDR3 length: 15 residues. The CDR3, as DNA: TGCGCCAGCAGCCACGGGACAGGGGCTTGGGCGAAGAAGTACTTC. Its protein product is CASSHGTGAWAKKYF.

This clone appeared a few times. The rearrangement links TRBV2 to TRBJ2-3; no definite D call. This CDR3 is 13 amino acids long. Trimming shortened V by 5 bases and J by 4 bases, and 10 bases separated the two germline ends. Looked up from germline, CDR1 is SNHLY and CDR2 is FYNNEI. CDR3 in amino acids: CASSPLPADTQYF. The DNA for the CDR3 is TGTGCCAGCAGTCCCCTCCCAGCAGATACGCAGTATTTT.

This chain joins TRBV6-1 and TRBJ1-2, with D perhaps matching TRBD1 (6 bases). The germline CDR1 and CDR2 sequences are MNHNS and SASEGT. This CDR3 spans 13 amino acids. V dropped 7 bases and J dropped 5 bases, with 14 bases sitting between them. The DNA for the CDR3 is TGTGCCAGCACCGGACAGTTTCGGTATGGCTACACCTTC. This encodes CASTGQFRYGYTF.

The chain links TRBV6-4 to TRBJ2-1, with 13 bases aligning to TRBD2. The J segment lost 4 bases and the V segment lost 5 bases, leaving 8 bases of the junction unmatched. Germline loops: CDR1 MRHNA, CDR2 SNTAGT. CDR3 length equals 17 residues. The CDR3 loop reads CASSSGLAGTNYNEQFF. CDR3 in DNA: TGTGCCAGCAGTTCGGGACTAGCGGGGACAAATTACAATGAGCAGTTCTTC.

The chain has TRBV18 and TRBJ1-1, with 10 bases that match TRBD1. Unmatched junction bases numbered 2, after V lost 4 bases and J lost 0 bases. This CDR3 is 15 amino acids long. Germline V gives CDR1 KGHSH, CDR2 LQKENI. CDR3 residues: CASSQGQGMNTEAFF. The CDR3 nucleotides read TGTGCCAGCTCACAGGGACAGGGGATGAACACTGAAGCTTTCTTT. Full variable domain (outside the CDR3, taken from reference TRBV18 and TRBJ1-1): NAGVMQNPRHLVRRRGQEARLRCSPMKGHSHVYWYRQLPEEGLKFMVYLQKENIIDESGMPKERFSAEFPKEGPSILRIQQVVRGDSAAYFCASSQGQGMNTEAFFGQGTRLTVV.

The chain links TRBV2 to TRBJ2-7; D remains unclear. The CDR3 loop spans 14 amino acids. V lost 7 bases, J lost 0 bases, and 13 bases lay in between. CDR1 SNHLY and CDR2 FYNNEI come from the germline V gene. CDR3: CASNGQATSYEQYF. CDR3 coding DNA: TGTGCCAGCAACGGTCAGGCGACCTCCTACGAGCAGTACTTC.

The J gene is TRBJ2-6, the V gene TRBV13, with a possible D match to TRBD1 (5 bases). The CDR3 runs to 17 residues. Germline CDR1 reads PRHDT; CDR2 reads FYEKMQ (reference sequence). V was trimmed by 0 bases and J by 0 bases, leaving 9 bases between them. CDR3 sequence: CASSLGQGDSGANVLTF. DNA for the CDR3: TGTGCCAGCAGCTTAGGGCAAGGGGACTCTGGGGCCAACGTCCTGACTTTC.

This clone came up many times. The CDR3 sequence: CASSSHGTGGEKLFF. The DNA for the CDR3 is TGCGCCAGCAGCTCGCACGGGACAGGGGGAGAAAAACTGTTTTTT. This sequence joins TRBV5-1 and TRBJ1-4; 11 nucleotides match TRBD1. V trimming: 3 bases; J trimming: 8 bases; junction bases outside the gene matches: 6. This CDR3 spans 15 amino acids. Germline-derived CDR1 and CDR2 are SGHRS and YFSETQ.

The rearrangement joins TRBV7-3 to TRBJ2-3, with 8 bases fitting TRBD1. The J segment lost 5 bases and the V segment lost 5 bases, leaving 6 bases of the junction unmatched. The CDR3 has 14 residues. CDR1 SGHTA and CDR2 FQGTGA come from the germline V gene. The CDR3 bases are TGTGCCAGCAGCACCATGACAGGGGTAGATACGCAGTATTTT. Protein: CASSTMTGVDTQYF.

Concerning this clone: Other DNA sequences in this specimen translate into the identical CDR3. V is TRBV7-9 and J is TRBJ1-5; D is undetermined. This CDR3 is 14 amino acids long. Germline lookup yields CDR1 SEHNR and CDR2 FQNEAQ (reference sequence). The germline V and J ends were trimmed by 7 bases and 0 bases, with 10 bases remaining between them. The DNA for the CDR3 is TGTGCCAGCACCCCAGAGGATAGCAATCAGCCCCAGCATTTT. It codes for CASTPEDSNQPQHF.

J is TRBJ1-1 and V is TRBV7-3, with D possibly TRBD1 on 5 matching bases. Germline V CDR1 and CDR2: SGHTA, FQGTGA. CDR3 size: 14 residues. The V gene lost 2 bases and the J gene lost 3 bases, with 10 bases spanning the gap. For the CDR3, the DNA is TGTGCCAGCAGCTTAGATGGGGGGTACACTGAAGCTTTCTTT. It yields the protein CASSLDGGYTEAFF.

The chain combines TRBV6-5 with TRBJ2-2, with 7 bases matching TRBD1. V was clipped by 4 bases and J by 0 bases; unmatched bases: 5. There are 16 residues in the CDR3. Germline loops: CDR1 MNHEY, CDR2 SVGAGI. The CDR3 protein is CASSLQDRTNTGELFF. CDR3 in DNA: TGTGCCAGCAGTTTACAGGACAGGACGAACACCGGGGAGCTGTTTTTT.

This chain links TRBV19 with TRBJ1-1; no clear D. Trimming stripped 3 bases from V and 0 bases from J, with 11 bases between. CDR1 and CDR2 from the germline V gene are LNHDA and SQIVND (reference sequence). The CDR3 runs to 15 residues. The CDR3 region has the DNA TGTGCCAGTAGTATTAACAGTTTGATGAACACTGAAGCTTTCTTT. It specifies CASSINSLMNTEAFF.

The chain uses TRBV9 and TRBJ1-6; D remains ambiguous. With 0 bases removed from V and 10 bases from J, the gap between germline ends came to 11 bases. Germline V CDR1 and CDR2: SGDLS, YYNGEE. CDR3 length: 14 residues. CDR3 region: CASSVDWAWSPLHF. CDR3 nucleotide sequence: TGTGCCAGCAGCGTAGATTGGGCTTGGTCACCCCTCCACTTT.

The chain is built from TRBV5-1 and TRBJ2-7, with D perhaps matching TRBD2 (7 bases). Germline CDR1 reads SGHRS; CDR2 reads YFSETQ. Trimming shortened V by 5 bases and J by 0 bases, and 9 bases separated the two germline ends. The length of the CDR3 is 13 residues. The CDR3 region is CASRAGASYEQYF. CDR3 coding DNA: TGCGCCAGCAGGGCGGGGGCCTCCTACGAGCAGTACTTC.

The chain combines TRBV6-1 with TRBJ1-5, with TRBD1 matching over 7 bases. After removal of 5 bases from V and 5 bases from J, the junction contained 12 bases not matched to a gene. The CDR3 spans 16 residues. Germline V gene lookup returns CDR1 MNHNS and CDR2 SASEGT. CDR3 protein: CASSKEGQVVYQPQHF. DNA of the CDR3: TGTGCCAGCAGTAAAGAAGGACAGGTAGTTTATCAGCCCCAGCATTTT.

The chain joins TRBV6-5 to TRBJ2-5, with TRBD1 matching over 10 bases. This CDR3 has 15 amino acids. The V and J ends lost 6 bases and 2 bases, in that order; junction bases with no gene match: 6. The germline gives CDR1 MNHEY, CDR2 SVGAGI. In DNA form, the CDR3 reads TGTGCCAGCAGCCCCCGGACAGGGGGACAAGAGACCCAGTACTTC. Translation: CASSPRTGGQETQYF.

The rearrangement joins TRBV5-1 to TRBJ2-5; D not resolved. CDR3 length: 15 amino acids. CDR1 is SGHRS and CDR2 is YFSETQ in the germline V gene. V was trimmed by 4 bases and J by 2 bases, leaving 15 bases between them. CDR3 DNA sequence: TGCGCCAGCAGCCCACTGACGGCGGCGCAAGAGACCCAGTACTTC. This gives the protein CASSPLTAAQETQYF.

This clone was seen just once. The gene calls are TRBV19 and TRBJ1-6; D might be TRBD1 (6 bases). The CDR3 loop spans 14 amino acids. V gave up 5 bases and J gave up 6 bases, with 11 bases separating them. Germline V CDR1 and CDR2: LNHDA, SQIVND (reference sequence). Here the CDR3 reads CASSARTVNSPLHF. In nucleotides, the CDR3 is TGTGCCAGTAGTGCAAGGACAGTTAATTCACCCCTCCACTTT.

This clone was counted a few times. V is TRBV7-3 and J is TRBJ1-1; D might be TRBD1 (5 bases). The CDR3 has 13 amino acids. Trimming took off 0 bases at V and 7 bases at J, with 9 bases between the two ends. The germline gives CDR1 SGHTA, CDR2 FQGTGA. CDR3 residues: CASSLTGGYEAFF. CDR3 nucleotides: TGTGCCAGCAGCTTAACGGGGGGTTATGAAGCTTTCTTT.

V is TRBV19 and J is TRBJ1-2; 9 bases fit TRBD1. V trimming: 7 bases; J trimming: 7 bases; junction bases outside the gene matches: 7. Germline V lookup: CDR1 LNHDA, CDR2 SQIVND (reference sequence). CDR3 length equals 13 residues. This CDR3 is CASNLGTGFGYTF. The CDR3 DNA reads TGTGCCAGTAATCTGGGGACAGGGTTTGGCTACACCTTC.

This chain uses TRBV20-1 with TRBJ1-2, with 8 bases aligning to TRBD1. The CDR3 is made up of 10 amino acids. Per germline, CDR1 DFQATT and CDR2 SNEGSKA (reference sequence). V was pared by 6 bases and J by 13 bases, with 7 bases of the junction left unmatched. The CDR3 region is CSAPQGVLTF. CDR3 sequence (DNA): TGCAGTGCCCCACAGGGGGTCCTCACCTTC.

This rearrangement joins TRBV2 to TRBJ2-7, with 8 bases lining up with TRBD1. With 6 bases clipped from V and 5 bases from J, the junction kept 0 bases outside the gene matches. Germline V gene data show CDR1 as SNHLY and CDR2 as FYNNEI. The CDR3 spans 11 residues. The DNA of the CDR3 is TGTGCCAGCAGGGACAGGGACGAGCAGTACTTC. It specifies CASRDRDEQYF.

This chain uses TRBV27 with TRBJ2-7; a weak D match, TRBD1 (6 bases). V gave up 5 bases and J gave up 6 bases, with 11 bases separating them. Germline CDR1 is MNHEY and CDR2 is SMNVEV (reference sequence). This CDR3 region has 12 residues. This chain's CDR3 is CASSRQAGEQYF. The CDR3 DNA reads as TGTGCCAGCAGTCGACAGGCCGGCGAGCAGTACTTC.